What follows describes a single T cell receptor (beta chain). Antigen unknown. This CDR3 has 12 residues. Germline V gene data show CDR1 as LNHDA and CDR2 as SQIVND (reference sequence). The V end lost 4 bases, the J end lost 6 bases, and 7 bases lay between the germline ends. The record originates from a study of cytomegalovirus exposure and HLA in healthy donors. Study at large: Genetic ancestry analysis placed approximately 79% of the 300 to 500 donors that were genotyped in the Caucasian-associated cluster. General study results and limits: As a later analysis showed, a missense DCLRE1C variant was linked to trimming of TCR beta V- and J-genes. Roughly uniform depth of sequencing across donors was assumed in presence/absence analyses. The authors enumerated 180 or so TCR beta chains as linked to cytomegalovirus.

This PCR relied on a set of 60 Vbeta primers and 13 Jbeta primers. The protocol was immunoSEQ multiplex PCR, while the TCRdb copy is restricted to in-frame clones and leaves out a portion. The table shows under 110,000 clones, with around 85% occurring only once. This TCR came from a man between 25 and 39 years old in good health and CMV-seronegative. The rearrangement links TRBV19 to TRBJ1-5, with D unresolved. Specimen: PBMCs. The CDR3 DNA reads TGTGCCAGTAGTAACGGGTTTCAGCCCCAGCATTTT. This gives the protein CASSNGFQPQHF.